This is a list of T cell receptor beta chains from one sample in a study of blood T cell repertoires in COVID-19. Method: immunoSEQ multiplex PCR; TCRdb's copy keeps in-frame clones and lacks some. The sample holds about 400,000 clones, more than 85% seen once. Material for sequencing was peripheral blood. These receptors were obtained from a human donor in a cohort sampled during active COVID-19. Each CDR3 is given with its conserved first and last residue. D genes are given only for firm matches. Clone size is given for some rows only: seen once, a few or many times, or a class if the clone is expanded.

D: .; V: TRBV3-1/TRBV3-2; J: TRBJ2-1; size: .; CDR3: CASSQEGGNNEQFF; DNA: TGTGCCAGCAGCCAAGAAGGCGGTAACAATGAGCAGTTCTTC
D: .; V: TRBV28; J: TRBJ2-7; size: few; CDR3: CASRGTSYEQYF; DNA: TGTGCCAGCCGCGGGACTTCCTACGAGCAGTACTTC
D: .; V: TRBV27; J: TRBJ1-1; size: once; CDR3: CASSLSLGPNTEAFF; DNA: TGTGCCAGCAGTTTATCGTTGGGGCCGAACACTGAAGCTTTCTTT
D: .; V: TRBV2; J: TRBJ1-1; size: .; CDR3: CASSLKGLNTEAFF; DNA: TGTGCCAGCAGTCTCAAGGGGCTGAACACTGAAGCTTTCTTT
D: .; V: TRBV2; J: TRBJ1-2; size: few; CDR3: CASEEGKRYTF; DNA: TGTGCCAGCGAGGAGGGGAAGCGCTACACCTTC
D: TRBD2; V: TRBV5-1; J: TRBJ2-7; size: once; CDR3: CASSPREPPWYEQYF; DNA: TGCGCCAGCAGCCCGCGGGAGCCTCCCTGGTACGAGCAGTACTTC
D: TRBD1; V: TRBV11-2; J: TRBJ1-4; size: .; CDR3: CASSLGQGAGTNEKLFF; DNA: TGTGCCAGCAGCTTAGGACAGGGGGCAGGAACTAATGAAAAACTGTTTTTT
D: .; V: TRBV5-8; J: TRBJ1-5; size: .; CDR3: CASSFGFRQPQHF; DNA: TGTGCCAGCAGCTTCGGGTTTCGTCAGCCCCAGCATTTT
D: .; V: TRBV11-2; J: TRBJ1-6; size: .; CDR3: CASSLLNSPLHF; DNA: TGTGCCAGCAGCTTACTAAATTCACCCCTCCACTTT
D: .; V: TRBV4-1; J: TRBJ1-2; size: few; CDR3: CASSQVKGRGIGGYTF; DNA: TGCGCCAGCAGCCAAGTAAAGGGAAGGGGAATTGGAGGCTACACCTTC
D: .; V: TRBV30; J: TRBJ1-5; size: .; CDR3: CAWSASPGGINQPQHF; DNA: TGTGCCTGGAGTGCGTCCCCCGGAGGGATCAATCAGCCCCAGCATTTT
D: .; V: TRBV28; J: TRBJ1-2; size: .; CDR3: CASSSGDTGGYTF; DNA: TGTGCCAGCAGTTCTGGGGACACGGGGGGCTACACCTTC
D: TRBD1; V: TRBV5-1; J: TRBJ2-3; size: .; CDR3: CASSLTGTAGADTQYF; DNA: TGCGCCAGCAGCTTGACCGGGACAGCCGGTGCGGATACGCAGTATTTT
D: .; V: TRBV30; J: TRBJ2-7; size: .; CDR3: CAWRPGLRGEQYF; DNA: TGTGCCTGGAGACCTGGACTCAGAGGCGAGCAGTACTTC
D: TRBD1; V: TRBV4-1; J: TRBJ2-7; size: .; CDR3: CASSQVATGVYEQYF; DNA: TGCGCCAGCAGCCAAGTGGCCACAGGGGTCTACGAGCAGTACTTC
D: TRBD2; V: TRBV25-1; J: TRBJ2-1; size: .; CDR3: CASSVPGGLKTYNEQFF; DNA: TGTGCCAGCAGTGTGCCGGGGGGACTAAAGACCTACAATGAGCAGTTCTTC
D: .; V: TRBV19; J: TRBJ1-5; size: .; CDR3: CASSIETQGEQPQHF; DNA: TGTGCCAGTAGTATAGAGACACAGGGAGAGCAGCCCCAGCATTTT
D: TRBD1; V: TRBV18; J: TRBJ2-1; size: .; CDR3: CASSPDRGLNNEQFF; DNA: TGTGCCAGCTCACCCGACAGGGGGCTGAATAATGAGCAGTTCTTC
D: TRBD1; V: TRBV4-1; J: TRBJ1-4; size: .; CDR3: CASSQPIEGQGKEKLFF; DNA: TGCGCCAGCAGCCAACCCATTGAGGGACAGGGTAAAGAAAAACTGTTTTTT
D: TRBD1; V: TRBV6-5; J: TRBJ1-1; size: .; CDR3: CASSLQGAYTEAFF; DNA: TGTGCCAGCAGTTTACAGGGGGCCTACACTGAAGCTTTCTTT
D: .; V: TRBV29-1; J: TRBJ1-1; size: .; CDR3: CSVEGSGVAEAFF; DNA: TGCAGCGTTGAAGGTTCAGGGGTTGCTGAAGCTTTCTTT
D: TRBD2; V: TRBV5-4; J: TRBJ2-5; size: .; CDR3: CASSWASGGGETQYF; DNA: TGTGCCAGCAGCTGGGCTAGCGGGGGCGGGGAGACCCAGTACTTC
D: TRBD1; V: TRBV10-2; J: TRBJ2-7; size: .; CDR3: CASSGDRGTYEQYF; DNA: TGCGCCAGCAGCGGGGACAGGGGGACCTACGAGCAGTACTTC
D: .; V: TRBV7-6; J: TRBJ1-4; size: .; CDR3: CASSPTGTTNEKLFF; DNA: TGTGCCAGCAGCCCCACCGGGACAACTAATGAAAAACTGTTTTTT
D: TRBD2; V: TRBV30; J: TRBJ2-1; size: .; CDR3: CAWTTSGSHNEQFF; DNA: TGTGCCTGGACAACTAGCGGTTCCCACAATGAGCAGTTCTTC
D: .; V: TRBV6-5; J: TRBJ1-6; size: .; CDR3: CASSYGGANSPLHF; DNA: TGTGCCAGCAGTTACGGGGGCGCGAATTCACCCCTCCACTTT
D: TRBD1; V: TRBV24-1; J: TRBJ2-1; size: .; CDR3: CATSDWTGSPYNEQFF; DNA: TGTGCCACCAGTGACTGGACAGGGAGTCCCTACAATGAGCAGTTCTTC
D: TRBD1; V: TRBV28; J: TRBJ1-1; size: few; CDR3: CASSLADRGTEAFF; DNA: TGTGCCAGCAGTTTGGCCGACAGGGGCACTGAAGCTTTCTTT
D: TRBD1; V: TRBV30; J: TRBJ1-2; size: .; CDR3: CAYHRGTPYYGYTF; DNA: TGTGCCTATCACAGGGGCACTCCCTACTATGGCTACACCTTC
D: TRBD2; V: TRBV11-2; J: TRBJ2-5; size: .; CDR3: CASSTGGETQYF; DNA: TGTGCCAGCAGCACGGGAGGAGAGACCCAGTACTTC
D: TRBD2; V: TRBV29-1; J: TRBJ2-1; size: .; CDR3: CSVNGLAGTYNEQFF; DNA: TGCAGCGTTAACGGTCTAGCGGGGACCTACAATGAGCAGTTCTTC
D: .; V: TRBV7-9; J: TRBJ1-2; size: .; CDR3: CASSLVRDIGDYGYTF; DNA: TGTGCCAGCAGCTTAGTTCGGGACATTGGTGACTATGGCTACACCTTC
D: .; V: TRBV19; J: TRBJ1-2; size: .; CDR3: CASSAGLYGYTF; DNA: TGTGCCAGTAGCGCAGGACTGTATGGCTACACCTTC
D: .; V: TRBV3-1/TRBV3-2; J: TRBJ1-5; size: .; CDR3: CASSHFVGGQPQHF; DNA: TGTGCCAGCAGCCACTTTGTTGGGGGGCAGCCCCAGCATTTT
D: .; V: TRBV21-1; J: TRBJ2-2; size: .; CDR3: CASSKVRYEDPNTGELFF; DNA: TGTGCCAGCAGCAAAGTTAGGTACGAGGATCCGAACACCGGGGAGCTGTTTTTT
D: .; V: TRBV9; J: TRBJ2-6; size: .; CDR3: CASSANRNSLSGANVLTF; DNA: TGTGCCAGCAGCGCGAACAGGAACAGCTTATCTGGGGCCAACGTCCTGACTTTC
D: TRBD2; V: TRBV7-3; J: TRBJ2-1; size: once; CDR3: CASSDPSGTGEQFF; DNA: TGTGCCAGCAGCGACCCTAGCGGGACGGGTGAGCAGTTCTTC
D: .; V: TRBV6-5; J: TRBJ2-5; size: .; CDR3: CASRKQGGKETQYF; DNA: TGTGCCAGCAGAAAACAGGGGGGGAAAGAGACCCAGTACTTC
D: .; V: TRBV28; J: TRBJ1-1; size: .; CDR3: CASMGTGYTEAFF; DNA: TGTGCCAGCATGGGTACAGGGTACACTGAAGCTTTCTTT
D: TRBD1; V: TRBV2; J: TRBJ1-4; size: .; CDR3: CASGQGHGEKLFF; DNA: TGTGCCAGCGGACAGGGTCACGGCGAAAAACTGTTTTTT
D: .; V: TRBV9; J: TRBJ2-7; size: .; CDR3: CASSVGLADYEQYF; DNA: TGTGCCAGCAGCGTAGGGTTAGCGGATTACGAGCAGTACTTC
D: .; V: TRBV19; J: TRBJ1-5; size: .; CDR3: CASKYGQDTLNQPQHF; DNA: TGTGCCAGTAAGTACGGACAAGACACCCTCAATCAGCCCCAGCATTTT
D: TRBD1; V: TRBV5-1; J: TRBJ2-1; size: .; CDR3: CASKEEGAGDGNEQFF; DNA: TGCGCCAGCAAAGAAGAGGGGGCAGGGGATGGGAATGAGCAGTTCTTC
D: TRBD1; V: TRBV6-5; J: TRBJ1-2; size: once; CDR3: CASLPLDRGYYGYTF; DNA: TGTGCCAGCCTACCCCTCGACAGGGGGTACTATGGCTACACCTTC
D: TRBD1; V: TRBV19; J: TRBJ1-1; size: .; CDR3: CATSGRDRNTEAFF; DNA: TGTGCCACCTCCGGCCGGGACAGGAACACTGAAGCTTTCTTT
D: TRBD1; V: TRBV7-2; J: TRBJ2-7; size: .; CDR3: CASSGGTGVVYEQYF; DNA: TGTGCCAGCAGCGGAGGGACAGGGGTAGTATACGAGCAGTACTTC
D: TRBD1; V: TRBV5-1; J: TRBJ2-6; size: .; CDR3: CASSIGQGFPGSGANVLTF; DNA: TGCGCCAGCAGCATCGGACAGGGCTTCCCCGGCTCTGGGGCCAACGTCCTGACTTTC
D: TRBD1; V: TRBV5-5; J: TRBJ2-4; size: .; CDR3: CASSLVGQRNIQYF; DNA: TGTGCCAGCAGCTTGGTGGGACAGAGAAACATTCAGTACTTC